What follows are 20 T cell receptor beta chains derived from one specimen sequenced in a study of blood T cell repertoires in COVID-19. Produced via immunoSEQ multiplex PCR; TCRdb's table is partial and in-frame only. The sample includes 200,000 to 250,000 clones, about 83% of them seen just once. Sequencing used peripheral blood. These receptors originate from a man in his thirties or forties who had recovered from COVID-19.

This chain connects TRBV5-4 to TRBJ1-6, with 7 nucleotides matching TRBD1. V was clipped by 3 bases and J by 7 bases; unmatched bases: 10. The CDR3 has 16 residues. From germline, CDR1 is SGHNT and CDR2 YYREEE (reference sequence). In DNA form, the CDR3 reads TGTGCCAGCAGCTCGGAACGAGGGGGCAGGAATTCACCCCTCCACTTT. This codes for CASSSERGGRNSPLHF.

This clone was detected only a few times. V and J are TRBV7-3 and TRBJ2-7; possibly TRBD2 for D (6 bases). Looked up from germline, CDR1 is SGHTA and CDR2 is FQGTGA. The CDR3 totals 13 residues. Trimming took off 5 bases at V and 5 bases at J, with 13 bases between the two ends. CDR3 in DNA: TGTGCCAGCAGCCGGGACTTCGACCACGAGCAGTACTTC. Amino acid sequence: CASSRDFDHEQYF.

This chain links TRBV6-1 with TRBJ2-3; 11 nucleotides agree with TRBD2. With V trimmed by 3 bases and J by 4 bases, 9 bases remained unmatched. The CDR3 covers 17 residues. Per the germline V gene, CDR1 is MNHNS and CDR2 is SASEGT. DNA for the CDR3: TGTGCCAGCAGTGAGAGGAGACTAGCGGGGATATCAGATACGCAGTATTTT. Its protein is CASSERRLAGISDTQYF.

This rearrangement joins TRBV6-6 to TRBJ1-5, with 8 bases fitting TRBD1. CDR1 MNHNY and CDR2 SVGAGI come from the germline V gene (reference sequence). The CDR3 length is 15 residues. V dropped 5 bases and J dropped 6; count of bases not matched to a gene: 9. The CDR3, as DNA: TGTGCCAGCAGTGGAGCGGACAGGGTCAGTCAGCCCCAGCATTTT. Translated, it gives CASSGADRVSQPQHF.

The chain combines TRBV3-1 (or the pseudogene TRBV3-2) with TRBJ1-2; D perhaps matches TRBD1 (5 bases). The V gene's germline CDR1 is LGHDT and CDR2 YNNKEL (reference sequence). The germline V and J ends were trimmed by 1 base and 6 bases, with 12 bases remaining between them. The CDR3 extends over 14 amino acids. The CDR3 is CASSQVRGFHGYTF. The DNA for the CDR3 is TGTGCCAGCAGCCAAGTCCGGGGGTTCCATGGCTACACCTTC.

The rearrangement joins TRBV7-9 to TRBJ2-1; D is unclear. The CDR3 consists of 11 residues. The V and J ends lost 5 bases and 10 bases respectively, with 9 bases between them. Germline V gene lookup returns CDR1 SEHNR and CDR2 FQNEAQ (reference sequence). The DNA for the CDR3 is TGTGCCAGCAGCCAGTCGTTCGAGCAGTTCTTC. Translation: CASSQSFEQFF.

The V gene is TRBV18, the J gene TRBJ1-3, with TRBD1 matching 10 bases. Trimming removed 3 bases from V and 8 bases from J; junction bases left unmatched: 13. The CDR3 extends over 17 amino acids. Looked up from germline, CDR1 is KGHSH and CDR2 is LQKENI. DNA for the CDR3: TGTGCCAGCTCACCTCTCGCCCCGGGACAGGGGACAGACACCATATATTTT. Protein sequence: CASSPLAPGQGTDTIYF.

This clone was recorded a few times. Other nucleotide sequences in the sample specify the same CDR3. This chain joins TRBV18 and TRBJ2-7; tentatively, D is TRBD1 (5 bases). Deletions cut 3 bases from V and 0 bases from J, with 9 bases between. Germline CDR1 KGHSH, CDR2 LQKENI. This CDR3 has 14 amino acids. In nucleotides, the CDR3 is TGTGCCAGCTCACCGAGGCAGGGCTCCTACGAGCAGTACGTC. This translates into CASSPRQGSYEQYV.

This chain uses TRBV11-2 with TRBJ2-5; D is undetermined. The germline V and J ends were trimmed by 3 bases and 7 bases, with 6 bases remaining between them. Per germline, CDR1 SGHAT and CDR2 FQNNGV. The CDR3 contains 11 residues. The CDR3 DNA is TGTGCCAGCAGCTTTACGGGGACCCAGTACTTC. This translates into CASSFTGTQYF.

This chain uses TRBV6-6 with TRBJ1-2; maybe TRBD1 (6 bases). In germline, CDR1 is MNHNY, CDR2 SVGAGI (reference sequence). This CDR3 region has 13 residues. Deletions cut 6 bases from V and 7 bases from J, with 15 bases between. The CDR3 protein is CASSPQGEGGYTF. The CDR3 region has the DNA TGTGCCAGCAGCCCACAGGGAGAGGGTGGCTACACCTTC.

This sequence joins TRBV24-1 and TRBJ1-2, with D possibly matching TRBD1 (5 bases). The V end was cut by 4 bases, the J end by 2 bases, with 13 bases between. The CDR3 length is 15 residues. Germline V gene lookup returns CDR1 KGHDR and CDR2 SFDVKD. The CDR3 sequence is CATSDGGRTNYGYTF. The CDR3 region has the DNA TGTGCCACCAGTGACGGGGGACGGACAAACTATGGCTACACCTTC.

This sequence joins TRBV7-9 and TRBJ1-1; 7 nucleotides line up with TRBD1. This CDR3 comprises 14 residues. The trim removed 5 bases at V and 10 bases at J, leaving 13 bases unmatched. The germline gives CDR1 SEHNR, CDR2 FQNEAQ (reference sequence). The CDR3 sequence: CASSLLAQGKLAFF. CDR3 in DNA: TGTGCCAGCAGCCTCCTCGCACAGGGGAAGTTAGCTTTCTTT.

The chain carries TRBV4-1 and TRBJ2-7; possibly TRBD1 for D (5 bases). CDR3 length: 14 residues. Germline assignment: CDR1 MGHRA and CDR2 YSYEKL. V was shortened by 0 bases and J by 4 bases, with 10 bases between the two germline ends. CDR3 loop: CASSQEDIAYEQYF. The CDR3, as DNA: TGCGCCAGCAGCCAAGAGGACATCGCATACGAGCAGTACTTC.

This clone was picked up a small number of times. The chain carries TRBV18 and TRBJ1-1; D is unresolved. Germline lookup yields CDR1 KGHSH and CDR2 LQKENI. This CDR3 has 15 residues. V lost 6 bases and J lost 1, with 15 bases in between. In DNA form, the CDR3 reads TGTGCCAGCTCGTACGTCGTGGGCAGGAACACTGAAGCTTTCTTT. It is translated as CASSYVVGRNTEAFF.

The V call is TRBV5-4, the J call TRBJ2-1; the D gene is possibly TRBD2 (6 bases). This CDR3 has 15 amino acids. Germline CDR1 and CDR2: SGHNT and YYREEE (reference sequence). The V end was cut by 5 bases, the J end by 8 bases, with 20 bases between. The CDR3 region has the DNA TGTGCCAGCAGACCGGGACTCCACGTCGGGGATGAGCAGTTCTTC. Translating gives CASRPGLHVGDEQFF.

The V gene is TRBV5-4, the J gene TRBJ1-2; possibly TRBD1 for D (5 bases). V was pared by 4 bases and J by 4 bases, with 17 bases between. From germline, CDR1 is SGHNT and CDR2 YYREEE (reference sequence). There are 15 residues in the CDR3. CDR3 sequence reads: CASSGGVERGYGYTF. CDR3 nucleotides: TGTGCCAGCAGCGGGGGGGTTGAGCGGGGCTATGGCTACACCTTC.

The gene calls are TRBV4-2 and TRBJ2-2; D might be TRBD1 (6 bases). Germline CDR1 and CDR2: LGHNA and YNFKEQ. The CDR3 runs to 15 residues. V lost 4 bases to trimming and J lost 7 bases, with 16 bases between them. Here the CDR3 DNA reads TGTGCCAGCAGCCTCGGCAGGGGCCGTGACGGGGAGCTGTTTTTT. Translation: CASSLGRGRDGELFF.

This sequence joins TRBV10-3 and TRBJ2-5; possible D gene TRBD1, 6 bases. V was trimmed by 5 bases and J by 5 bases, leaving 21 bases between them. Germline CDR1 is ENHRY and CDR2 is SYGVKD. The CDR3 consists of 16 residues. CDR3: CAISYQPGHGRETQYF. The CDR3 region has the DNA TGTGCCATCAGTTACCAGCCGGGACACGGACGGGAGACCCAGTACTTC.

This clone has more than one count but fewer than ten. V usage is TRBV5-6 and J usage is TRBJ1-1; D unresolved. The ends were cut back, 4 bases at V and 0 bases at J, with 19 bases in the middle. The CDR3 length is 17 residues. CDR1 is SGHDT and CDR2 is YYEEEE in the germline V gene. The CDR3 protein is CASSRWPFAGLNTEAFF. The CDR3 nucleotides read TGTGCCAGCAGCCGTTGGCCCTTCGCGGGTCTGAACACTGAAGCTTTCTTT.

The V gene is TRBV5-1, the J gene TRBJ2-3, with unresolved D. The V gene lost 0 bases and the J gene lost 3 bases, with 5 bases spanning the gap. Germline assignment: CDR1 SGHRS and CDR2 YFSETQ. CDR3 length equals 13 residues. CDR3 bases: TGCGCCAGCAGCTTGGTCAGGACAGATACGCAGTATTTT. Translation: CASSLVRTDTQYF.